One and the same sample provided the 32 T cell receptor beta chains below, sequenced in a study of technical replicates of blood from several donors (dated by TCRdb to 2016 to 2017). Library creation used the immunoSEQ multiplex PCR assay. In TCRdb, the immuneACCESS table is reduced to in-frame sequences with V and J assigned. These tables do not hold every clone; where another copy was compared, an unresolved V gene accounts for under half, and the others remain unexplained. The table for this sample lists 75,000 to 95,000 clones; around 94% of them were counted only once. The ten most abundant clones make up roughly 0.25% of the sample. The specimen was T cells isolated from PBMCs. Source of these receptors: a human donor in good health.

The chain is built from TRBV6-5 and TRBJ1-1; 12 bases align to TRBD1. Trimming took 0 bases from V and 8 from J; bases not matched to a gene: 7. This CDR3 spans 16 amino acids. Germline-derived CDR1 and CDR2 are MNHEY and SVGAGI. As DNA, the CDR3 is TGTGCCAGCAGTTACTCGGGGGACAGGGGGCTGCGAGAAGCTTTCTTT. It codes for CASSYSGDRGLREAFF.

The rearrangement links TRBV5-4 to TRBJ1-6; the D gene is possibly TRBD1 (6 bases). Looked up from germline, CDR1 is SGHNT and CDR2 is YYREEE (reference sequence). This CDR3 has 16 residues. V lost 3 bases, J lost 7 bases, and 17 bases lay in between. The CDR3: CASSYLVGASNSPLHF. In nucleotides, the CDR3 is TGTGCCAGCAGCTACCTCGTGGGGGCTTCCAATTCACCCCTCCACTTT.

This sequence joins TRBV9 and TRBJ2-3; 12 nucleotides match TRBD1. This CDR3 is built from 16 residues. The V gene end was trimmed by 0 bases and the J gene end by 6 bases; junction bases not matched to a gene: 5. CDR1 is SGDLS and CDR2 is YYNGEE in the germline V gene. The CDR3 loop reads CASSVEGTGGFDTQYF. In nucleotides, the CDR3 is TGTGCCAGCAGCGTAGAGGGGACAGGGGGCTTTGATACGCAGTATTTT.

The rearrangement joins TRBV19 to TRBJ1-3; TRBD1 matches 8 bases. The CDR3 has 14 amino acids. Germline loops: CDR1 LNHDA, CDR2 SQIVND (reference sequence). With 3 bases clipped from V and 7 bases from J, the junction kept 5 bases outside the gene matches. DNA of the CDR3: TGTGCCAGTAGTATTACGGGACAGGCGAACACCATATATTTT. The encoded protein is CASSITGQANTIYF.

V usage is TRBV7-2 and J usage is TRBJ1-5; 9 positions match TRBD1. With V trimmed by 0 bases and J by 6 bases, 3 bases remained unmatched. Germline CDR1 reads SGHTA; CDR2 reads FQGNSA. This CDR3 comprises 15 residues. CDR3 sequence reads: CASSLAPTGGQPQHF. CDR3 DNA sequence: TGTGCCAGCAGCTTAGCGCCGACAGGGGGTCAGCCCCAGCATTTT.

This chain connects TRBV9 to TRBJ2-5; D is perhaps TRBD2 (7 bases). The ends were cut back, 0 bases at V and 0 bases at J, with 12 bases in the middle. Looked up from germline, CDR1 is SGDLS and CDR2 is YYNGEE. The CDR3 totals 16 residues. The DNA of the CDR3 is TGTGCCAGCAGCGTAGGGGGAGGGGGGTACCAAGAGACCCAGTACTTC. Its protein is CASSVGGGGYQETQYF.

The chain has TRBV12-5 and TRBJ1-1; 7 nucleotides match TRBD1. CDR3 length: 19 residues. Germline values: CDR1 LGHNT, CDR2 FRNRAP. V gave up 0 bases and J gave up 0 bases; unmatched junction bases: 13. The CDR3 DNA sequence: TGTGCTAGTGGTTTGGTACGAACAGGGGCTTTTCGATTGAACACTGAAGCTTTCTTT. Protein sequence: CASGLVRTGAFRLNTEAFF.

In nucleotides, the CDR3 is TGTGCCAGCAGCCGGGACATCCAAGAGACCCAGTACTTC. It encodes CASSRDIQETQYF. The chain employs TRBV5-6 and TRBJ2-5; tentative D call: TRBD1 (6 bases). CDR3 length equals 13 residues. Germline CDR1 is SGHDT and CDR2 is YYEEEE. V lost 4 bases and J 1 base, leaving 8 bases between the germline ends.

This chain uses TRBV19 with TRBJ1-2; no clear D gene. This CDR3 comprises 13 residues. Trimming pared 11 bases from V and 0 bases from J, leaving 13 bases between. Germline CDR1 LNHDA, CDR2 SQIVND (reference sequence). CDR3 protein: CASQAIANYGYTF. CDR3 sequence (DNA): TGTGCCTCCCAGGCGATTGCTAACTATGGCTACACCTTC.

The chain couples TRBV29-1 to TRBJ2-7; D remains ambiguous. This CDR3 has 12 amino acids. Trimming took 0 bases from V and 5 from J, leaving 8 bases between them. Germline CDR1 reads SQVTM; CDR2 reads ANQGSEA. The CDR3 spells CSVEELSDEQYF. The DNA for the CDR3 is TGCAGCGTTGAAGAGCTTTCGGACGAGCAGTACTTC.

This clone was recorded a few times. This chain uses TRBV4-1 with TRBJ2-7; D is possibly TRBD1 (5 bases). V lost 3 bases, J lost 5 bases, and 14 bases lay in between. CDR1 and CDR2 from the germline V gene are MGHRA and YSYEKL. The CDR3 totals 14 residues. CDR3 amino acids: CASSHHTQGNEQYF. In DNA form, the CDR3 reads TGCGCCAGCAGCCACCACACCCAGGGTAACGAGCAGTACTTC.

This clone was seen a single time. V usage is TRBV5-4 and J usage is TRBJ2-7; 8 bases align to TRBD2. V shed 0 bases and J 1 base; nucleotides not matched to a gene: 0. The germline CDR1 and CDR2 sequences are SGHNT and YYREEE (reference sequence). This CDR3 contains 14 residues. DNA for the CDR3: TGTGCCAGCAGCTTGGCTAGCGGGTCCTACGAGCAGTACTTC. The encoded protein is CASSLASGSYEQYF.

The chain employs TRBV29-1 and TRBJ2-7; D gene uncertain. The CDR3 is 12 amino acids. V lost 3 bases, J lost 7 bases, and 13 bases lay in between. Germline assignment: CDR1 SQVTM and CDR2 ANQGSEA. DNA for the CDR3: TGCAGCGTTGAGGGCCTGGGTCGGGAGCAGTACTTC. Protein product: CSVEGLGREQYF.

V usage is TRBV5-1 and J usage is TRBJ1-1; D is undetermined. Trimming removed 0 bases from V and 0 bases from J, with 6 bases in between. The CDR3 extends over 14 amino acids. Germline CDR1 SGHRS, CDR2 YFSETQ. The CDR3 sequence: CASSLAVMNTEAFF. The DNA for the CDR3 is TGCGCCAGCAGCTTGGCCGTTATGAACACTGAAGCTTTCTTT.

V is TRBV28 and J is TRBJ2-7; 11 nucleotides agree with TRBD1. With 6 bases clipped from V and 3 bases from J, the junction kept 10 bases outside the gene matches. The CDR3 runs 16 residues. CDR1 is MDHEN, CDR2 SYDVKM, per germline. CDR3 nucleotides: TGTGCCAGCAGCCCGGGACAGGGGGGAATTTTCTACGAGCAGTACTTC. The encoded protein is CASSPGQGGIFYEQYF.

This rearrangement joins TRBV7-9 to TRBJ2-7; 12 nucleotides match TRBD1. Germline V gene lookup returns CDR1 SEHNR and CDR2 FQNEAQ (reference sequence). V shed 4 bases and J 6 bases; nucleotides not matched to a gene: 10. CDR3 length: 16 amino acids. The CDR3 coding sequence is TGTGCCAGCAGCTCTCCTGGGGGACAGGGGGCTTTCGAGCAGTACTTC. Its translation is CASSSPGGQGAFEQYF.

The table lists this clone with a few counts. The rearrangement uses TRBV5-4 and TRBJ1-1; D remains unclear. CDR3 length: 12 residues. Germline lookup yields CDR1 SGHNT and CDR2 YYREEE (reference sequence). Trimming pared 6 bases from V and 4 bases from J, leaving 10 bases between. CDR3 DNA: TGTGCCAGCATTCTATCCCCCACTGAAGCTTTCTTT. This sequence encodes CASILSPTEAFF.

Only a few counts were recorded for this clone. The chain combines TRBV9 with TRBJ1-4, with D maybe TRBD1 (6 bases). The CDR3 extends over 13 amino acids. V shed 4 bases and J shed 5 bases, with 9 bases lying between them. The germline gives CDR1 SGDLS, CDR2 YYNGEE. CDR3 loop: CASSRDTNEKLFF. Written as DNA, the CDR3 is TGTGCCAGCAGCCGGGACACCAATGAAAAACTGTTTTTT.

This clone was detected only once. The J gene is TRBJ2-1, the V gene TRBV7-9, with D possibly TRBD1 on 5 matching bases. The length of the CDR3 is 16 residues. Germline values: CDR1 SEHNR, CDR2 FQNEAQ (reference sequence). Between the trimmed V and J ends, which lost 5 bases and 5 bases, there was a span of 19 bases. CDR3 sequence (DNA): TGTGCCAGCAGCCAAAACTATCACTACAGGAACAATGAGCAGTTCTTC. Protein sequence: CASSQNYHYRNNEQFF.

This sequence joins TRBV9 and TRBJ2-1; a weak D match, TRBD2 (6 bases). The CDR3 is 16 residues long. Germline-derived CDR1 and CDR2 are SGDLS and YYNGEE. V was clipped by 0 bases and J by 8 bases, with 18 bases between them. CDR3 coding DNA: TGTGCCAGCAGCGTAGGGGTTAGCGGTCTGAAAGATGAGCAGTTCTTC. Encoded protein: CASSVGVSGLKDEQFF.

The CDR3 here is CSVGHYDDEQYF. Written as DNA, the CDR3 is TGCAGCGTGGGACACTACGACGACGAGCAGTACTTC. This rearrangement joins TRBV29-1 to TRBJ2-7, with a tentative D call TRBD1 (6 bases). Trimming shortened V by 6 bases and J by 5 bases, and 14 bases separated the two germline ends. The germline V gene encodes CDR1 SQVTM and CDR2 ANQGSEA. The CDR3 length is 12 residues.

The chain uses TRBV5-8 and TRBJ1-1; 8 nucleotides line up with TRBD1. CDR3 size: 15 residues. The germline CDR1 and CDR2 sequences are SGHTS and YDEGEE. Germline trimming cut 4 bases from V and 2 bases from J; bases unmatched to any gene: 7. The CDR3 coding sequence is TGTGCCAGCAGCCCGCGGACAGGGCGTAACACTGAAGCTTTCTTT. It yields the protein CASSPRTGRNTEAFF.

The chain recombines TRBV6-5 with TRBJ1-1; D uncertain. Germline CDR1 MNHEY, CDR2 SVGAGI. The length of the CDR3 is 15 residues. Trimming took off 0 bases at V and 5 bases at J, with 13 bases between the two ends. CDR3 residues: CASSYSPSFGTEAFF. The CDR3, as DNA: TGTGCCAGCAGTTACTCTCCATCATTCGGGACTGAAGCTTTCTTT.

The genes are TRBV6-5 and TRBJ2-2; unclear D gene. Germline CDR1 reads MNHEY; CDR2 reads SVGAGI. There are 13 residues in the CDR3. Trimming removed 1 base from V and 6 bases from J, with 6 bases in between. The CDR3 coding sequence is TGTGCCAGCAGTTACTTGGCCCCCGGGGAGCTGTTTTTT. Amino acid sequence: CASSYLAPGELFF.

Only one count was recorded for this clone. V is TRBV6-1 and J is TRBJ2-3; D remains ambiguous. Per germline, CDR1 MNHNS and CDR2 SASEGT. V was trimmed by 7 bases and J by 8 bases, leaving 19 bases between them. The CDR3 length is 14 residues. CDR3 amino acids: CASTNRVGFGTQYF. The CDR3 bases are TGTGCCAGCACCAACCGGGTCGGTTTCGGTACGCAGTATTTT.

The rearrangement joins TRBV9 to TRBJ1-2, with D maybe TRBD1 (6 bases). The germline V and J ends were trimmed by 7 bases and 8 bases, with 21 bases remaining between them. Per the germline V gene, CDR1 is SGDLS and CDR2 is YYNGEE. The CDR3 is made up of 14 amino acids. CDR3 nucleotides: TGTGCCAGCCAGGGGCACCCGTCTCTAGTAGGCTACACCTTC. It translates to CASQGHPSLVGYTF.

The chain uses TRBV5-6 and TRBJ2-1; 13 positions match TRBD2. The germline V gene encodes CDR1 SGHDT and CDR2 YYEEEE. This CDR3 spans 15 amino acids. V shed 2 bases, J shed 6 bases, and the junction held 2 bases outside the gene matches. The CDR3 region has the DNA TGTGCCAGCAGCTTCGGACTAGCGGGGGTCAATGAGCAGTTCTTC. Encoded protein: CASSFGLAGVNEQFF.

This clone was seen once. The V call is TRBV5-1, the J call TRBJ2-2, with D tentatively TRBD1 (6 bases). CDR3 length: 14 residues. V lost 7 bases, J lost 7 bases, and 17 bases lay in between. Germline lookup yields CDR1 SGHRS and CDR2 YFSETQ. The CDR3 loop reads CASLPGAQGGELFF. The CDR3 coding sequence is TGCGCCAGCCTTCCAGGGGCGCAAGGCGGGGAGCTGTTTTTT.

The chain combines TRBV5-1 with TRBJ1-1, with 9 bases fitting TRBD1. V lost 4 bases and J lost 0; bases outside the gene matches: 4. This CDR3 is 15 amino acids long. Germline V lookup: CDR1 SGHRS, CDR2 YFSETQ. This chain's CDR3 is CASSRQGGLNTEAFF. The CDR3 DNA is TGCGCCAGCAGCCGACAGGGGGGACTGAACACTGAAGCTTTCTTT.

The chain couples TRBV7-3 to TRBJ1-1, with D unclear. Trimming shortened V by 4 bases and J by 3 bases, and 9 bases separated the two germline ends. CDR3 length: 13 amino acids. CDR1 is SGHTA and CDR2 is FQGTGA in the germline V gene. CDR3 residues: CASSSQQDTEAFF. In DNA, the CDR3 is TGTGCCAGCAGCTCCCAGCAGGACACTGAAGCTTTCTTT. Supplemented by reference TRBV7-3 and TRBJ1-1, the full variable domain reads GAGVSQTPSNKVTEKGKYVELRCDPISGHTALYWYRQSLGQGPEFLIYFQGTGAADDSGLPNDRFFAVRPEGSVSTLKIQRTERGDSAVYLCASSSQQDTEAFFGQGTRLTVV.

This chain connects TRBV5-1 to TRBJ2-1, with 11 positions matching TRBD1. CDR3 length equals 15 residues. The V gene end was trimmed by 4 bases and the J gene end by 8 bases; junction bases not matched to a gene: 8. CDR1 is SGHRS, CDR2 YFSETQ, per germline. The chain's CDR3 is CASSIGTGGGDEQFF. The CDR3 DNA is TGCGCCAGCAGCATAGGGACAGGGGGAGGGGATGAGCAGTTCTTC.

The chain combines TRBV15 with TRBJ2-1; no definite D call. Trimming removed 4 bases from V and 3 bases from J, with 10 bases in between. This CDR3 comprises 14 residues. Germline V gene lookup returns CDR1 LNHNV and CDR2 YYDKDF (reference sequence). CDR3 protein: CATSKQQNYNEQFF. CDR3 nucleotides: TGTGCCACCAGCAAACAACAAAACTACAATGAGCAGTTCTTC.